This T cell receptor (beta chain) was found in a study of CD8+ T cells in alopecia areata listed by TCRdb under 2018. With respect to the entire study: The treated patients, all with moderate-to-severe alopecia areata, were enrolled in an open-label pilot trial of oral tofacitinib given at 5 to 10 mg twice daily. Scalp clonality was compared across normal scalp (n=4), patchy alopecia areata scalp (n=8), and alopecia totalis/universalis scalp (n=8). TCRbeta CDR3 regions were amplified by immunoSEQ multiplex PCR with 35 Vbeta forward and 13 Jbeta reverse primers. In both human patients and the C3H/HeJ mouse model, the study applied high-throughput TCRbeta sequencing to look at T cell clonal expansion in alopecia areata. In humans, TCRbeta sequencing was performed on scalp tissue and on sorted CD4+ and CD8+ peripheral blood T cells from healthy controls and from patients with patchy or totalis/universalis alopecia areata. The RNA source kit depended on sample type: the PAXgene miRNA kit for fixed scalp, the miRNeasy kit for PBMCs, and the RNeasy kit for mouse skin. Biopsies were taken from tofacitinib-treated patients at baseline and again at 4 and 24 weeks into treatment, and several of those patients also had a later scalp biopsy. Tofacitinib was given for 6 to 18 months, followed by 6 months of follow-up off drug to assess delayed response and recurrence. Disease severity in treated patients was measured with the SALT score, which quantifies the percentage of affected scalp surface area. Results the study describes overall, beyond this receptor: Compared with normal scalp, lesional scalp, particularly in alopecia totalis/universalis, had higher clonality and more expanded CD8+ clones, which suggests antigenic drive. Unlike mouse skin, where gammadelta T cells dominate, normal human skin contains resident alphabeta T cells that get sequenced too, which complicates analysis of the scalp TCR repertoire. Because the treated cohort was small and included a single nonresponder, larger studies are needed to assess links between baseline CD8+ expansion and response. During tofacitinib treatment, many expanded lesional clones remained in scalp and blood, and this persistence may partly explain relapse after treatment is stopped. Tofacitinib significantly decreased scalp clonality and the number of expanded CD8+ clones among the top 100 scalp clones. TCR sequences shared between patients were less clear than in mice, possibly partly because of HLA diversity in the patient population.

A few counts support this clone. The specificity of this receptor is unknown. Base quality data are lacking; no much larger clone is found one base away. V is cut by 3 bases and J by 1 base, and the space between the germline ends is 9 bases. The CDR3 measures 13 amino acids from cysteine to phenylalanine. The read is trimmed to its CDR3 DNA, 39 bases read in frame from base 1. CDR1 and CDR2 are drawn from the germline V gene (reference sequence): GTSNPN, SVGIG. What the time point label conveys for this sample: 24 weeks on oral tofacitinib. In light of the paper, this sample's treatment or condition label describes: oral pan-JAK inhibitor, 5-10 mg twice daily. From alopecia areata patients, peripheral blood was collected along with lesional scalp punch biopsies. PBMCs were isolated by density centrifugation and stained for CD3, CD4 and CD8, after which CD4+ and CD8+ T cells were sorted on a FACSAria.

Library preparation employed the immunoSEQ multiplex PCR assay. For TCR sequencing, RNA was extracted from every sample and reverse transcribed into cDNA to serve as template. First-strand cDNA was synthesized with SuperScript III using a 2:1 mix of oligo-dT and random hexamers. Amplification bias was assessed with a synthetic immune receptor repertoire, and residual bias was removed computationally. Processing in the source paper ran as follows. Raw reads were preprocessed for error removal, and CDR3 was defined according to IMGT conventions as running from the conserved cysteine to phenylalanine. To get clonality, Shannon entropy was normalized by log2 of the number of productive unique TCRs and the result was subtracted from 1. Whether scalp clones were CD4 or CD8 was inferred by matching scalp TCRbeta sequences against CD4 and CD8 repertoires sorted from blood. TCRdb took over this immuneACCESS table, retaining in-frame rearrangements with V and J assigned. Such tables are incomplete; in checked studies, under half of the missing clones stem from an unresolved V gene, and the remainder is unexplained. V, J and clone size derive from that table, while D and trimming were established from the DNA sequence. In this sample the table shows 170,000 or so clones, 50% to 65% of which occur a single time. The ten largest clones represent about 10% of the sample.

This sample comprised CD8+ T cells sorted from blood, obtained at week 24, from a patient treated with tofacitinib. Recombination linked TRBV30 to TRBJ1-1; no D gene call is confident. The sequence came from a human donor with alopecia areata. The nucleotide sequence is TGTGCCTGGAGCGCGGACTGGAACACTGAAGCTTTCTTT. This yields the protein CAWSADWNTEAFF.